This TCR beta chain was sequenced during a study of OX40 agonist ivuxolimab in advanced cancers. The length of the CDR3 is 17 residues. Only in-frame clones appear in the TCRdb table, and some are missing; sequencing was by immunoSEQ multiplex PCR. The sample contains approximately 77,000 clones, around 90% of which appear only once. The TCR was taken from an adult with an advanced solid tumor such as melanoma, head and neck, liver or kidney cancer. The chain uses TRBV21-1 and TRBJ2-1; the table's D call TRBD2 went unverified against the DNA. TRBV21-1 is described as a pseudogene. The source material was CD4+ or CD8+ T cells sorted from blood, sampled in a trial of the OX40 agonist ivuxolimab. This CDR3 is CASSKEGSGDLYNEQFF. The CDR3 nucleotides read TGTGCCAGCAGCAAAGAGGGTAGCGGGGACCTCTACAATGAGCAGTTCTTC.